The 28 T cell receptor beta chains given below trace back to one sample, sequenced in a study of cytomegalovirus exposure and HLA in healthy donors. In the PCR, 60 Vbeta and 13 Jbeta primers were used. Profiled with immunoSEQ multiplex PCR; TCRdb holds only in-frame clones, not every one. The sample includes about 120,000 clones, about 80% of them seen just once. The sample consisted of PBMCs. These receptors were collected from a human donor in good health.

This rearrangement joins TRBV7-3 to TRBJ1-1; D might be TRBD1 (5 bases). Germline V gene data show CDR1 as SGHTA and CDR2 as FQGTGA. Trimming left V 0 bases short and J 5 bases short, with 10 bases between. The CDR3 is 14 amino acids. In nucleotides, the CDR3 is TGTGCCAGCAGCTTAACTGTGGGGCAGACTGAAGCTTTCTTT. Amino acids: CASSLTVGQTEAFF. The full variable domain, with the rest looked up from reference TRBV7-3 and TRBJ1-1, is GAGVSQTPSNKVTEKGKYVELRCDPISGHTALYWYRQSLGQGPEFLIYFQGTGAADDSGLPNDRFFAVRPEGSVSTLKIQRTERGDSAVYLCASSLTVGQTEAFFGQGTRLTVV.

With regard to this clone: The junction departs from the called germline gene at one end, perhaps through a read error. The chain has TRBV7-9 and TRBJ1-1; the D is unclear. Germline values: CDR1 SEHNR, CDR2 FQNEAQ (reference sequence). CDR3 length: 13 amino acids. The CDR3 protein is CSSSSRMNTEAFF. CDR3 sequence (DNA): TGTTCCAGCAGTTCGAGGATGAACACTGAAGCTTTCTTT. The full variable domain, in which reference TRBV7-9 and TRBJ1-1 provide the parts outside the CDR3, is DTGVSQNPRHKITKRGQNVTFRCDPISEHNRLYWYRQTLGQGPEFLTYFQNEAQLEKSRLLSDRFSAERPKGSFSTLEIQRTEQGDSAMYLCSSSSRMNTEAFFGQGTRLTVV.

DNA for the CDR3: TGTGCCATCAGTGATTATCAGACTAACACTGAAGCTTTCTTT. It encodes CAISDYQTNTEAFF. The chain employs TRBV10-3 and TRBJ1-1; D not resolved. V was pared by 3 bases and J by 2 bases, with 10 bases between. The CDR3 is made up of 14 amino acids. CDR1 is ENHRY, CDR2 SYGVKD, per germline.

This chain connects TRBV5-1 to TRBJ2-2; 12 bases line up with TRBD2. CDR3 length equals 19 residues. Germline-derived CDR1 and CDR2 are SGHRS and YFSETQ. Unmatched junction bases numbered 11, after V lost 3 bases and J lost 2 bases. The CDR3 coding sequence is TGCGCCAGCAGCTCCGATGGACTAGCGGGGATCCATAACACCGGGGAGCTGTTTTTT. This translates into CASSSDGLAGIHNTGELFF.

The chain joins TRBV19 to TRBJ2-7; 8 nucleotides align to TRBD1. Germline V gives CDR1 LNHDA, CDR2 SQIVND (reference sequence). V gave up 0 bases and J gave up 0 bases; unmatched junction bases: 4. The CDR3 sequence is 16 residues long. CDR3 protein: CASSIEPGQGSYEQYF. As DNA, the CDR3 is TGTGCCAGTAGTATAGAGCCTGGACAGGGCTCCTACGAGCAGTACTTC.

The chain couples TRBV6-5 to TRBJ1-5; D gene ambiguous. Per the germline V gene, CDR1 is MNHEY and CDR2 is SVGAGI. The CDR3 has 11 amino acids. With 8 bases removed from V and 9 bases from J, the gap between germline ends came to 11 bases. CDR3 sequence reads: CASLRGGPQHF. CDR3 nucleotides: TGTGCCAGCCTACGCGGAGGGCCCCAGCATTTT.

The V and J genes are TRBV25-1 and TRBJ2-2; 7 nucleotides match TRBD1. The CDR3 runs 15 residues. After removal of 0 bases from V and 6 bases from J, the junction contained 4 bases not matched to a gene. Looked up from germline, CDR1 is MGHDK and CDR2 is SYGVNS. The CDR3 nucleotides read TGTGCCAGCAGTGAATATAAGGGGGCGGCCGGGGAGCTGTTTTTT. It is translated as CASSEYKGAAGELFF.

Comment on this clone: The junction departs from germline at one end; a sequencing error may be responsible. The CDR3, as DNA: TGCGCCAGCAGCACTCAGGGTGCTGAAGCTTTCTTT. It yields the protein CASSTQGAEAFF. The V gene is TRBV7-9, the J gene TRBJ1-1; possibly TRBD1 for D (5 bases). Looked up from germline, CDR1 is SEHNR and CDR2 is FQNEAQ (reference sequence). The CDR3 loop spans 12 amino acids.

The genes are TRBV19 and TRBJ1-1; D gene unclear. Germline CDR1 is LNHDA and CDR2 is SQIVND (reference sequence). This CDR3 contains 15 residues. With 4 bases removed from V and 0 bases from J, the gap between germline ends came to 12 bases. The CDR3 sequence is CASSTAGKMNTEAFF. CDR3 in DNA: TGTGCCAGTAGTACTGCGGGAAAAATGAACACTGAAGCTTTCTTT.

This chain joins TRBV4-1 and TRBJ1-1; D is unresolved. CDR1 and CDR2 from the germline V gene are MGHRA and YSYEKL. V was cut by 2 bases and J by 8 bases, with 15 bases left in between. The CDR3 runs to 14 residues. DNA for the CDR3: TGCGCCAGCAGCCAAACTAAAATACCCTCCGAAGCTTTCTTT. Translating gives CASSQTKIPSEAFF.

This clone occurred once. The chain couples TRBV7-7 to TRBJ2-1; 7 bases line up with TRBD2. Trimming cost V 5 bases and J 10 bases; bases outside gene matches: 8. This CDR3 has 13 amino acids. Per germline, CDR1 SSHAT and CDR2 FNYEAQ (reference sequence). CDR3 nucleotide sequence: TGTGCCAGCAGCCCGGGAGGAGGCCTCGAGCAGTTCTTC. Amino acids: CASSPGGGLEQFF.

The genes are TRBV29-1 and TRBJ2-7, with 8 bases fitting TRBD2. The CDR3 consists of 17 residues. V lost 4 bases to trimming and J lost 5 bases; unmatched junction nucleotides: 19. The germline gives CDR1 SQVTM, CDR2 ANQGSEA. This chain's CDR3 is CSVGLRGLATLDHEQYF. The CDR3 DNA reads as TGCAGCGTTGGGCTGAGAGGACTAGCCACATTAGACCACGAGCAGTACTTC.

The V gene is TRBV7-2, the J gene TRBJ1-3, with TRBD1 matching over 9 bases. CDR1 and CDR2 (germline): SGHTA, FQGNSA. The CDR3 is made up of 16 amino acids. J gave up 3 bases and V 2 bases, and 5 bases lay outside the gene matches. For the CDR3, the DNA is TGTGCCAGCAGCTTATTTTCGGGACAGGGTGGAAACACCATATATTTT. Protein product: CASSLFSGQGGNTIYF.

This clone was seen a few times. This chain joins TRBV7-9 and TRBJ1-6, with D uncertain. The CDR3 contains 14 residues. Germline V gene data show CDR1 as SEHNR and CDR2 as FQNEAQ (reference sequence). V was cut by 5 bases and J by 0 bases, with 5 bases left in between. CDR3 sequence: CASSESSYNSPLHF. The CDR3 DNA sequence: TGTGCCAGCAGCGAGAGCTCCTATAATTCACCCCTCCACTTT.

This chain connects TRBV7-6 to TRBJ1-5; possibly TRBD1 for D (5 bases). Germline V gene lookup returns CDR1 SGHVS and CDR2 FNYEAQ. This CDR3 region has 15 residues. V shed 5 bases and J shed 6 bases, with 17 bases lying between them. CDR3 region: CASSPLTRGSQPQHF. The CDR3 DNA is TGTGCCAGCAGCCCCCTTACCCGGGGGAGTCAGCCCCAGCATTTT. Supplemented by reference TRBV7-6 and TRBJ1-5, the full variable domain reads GAGVSQSPRYKVTKRGQDVALRCDPISGHVSLYWYRQALGQGPEFLTYFNYEAQQDKSGLPNDRFSAERPEGSISTLTIQRTEQRDSAMYRCASSPLTRGSQPQHFGDGTRLSIL.

The CDR3 is CASSPRGGGISIQPNNTSGNTIYF. CDR3 sequence (DNA): TGTGCCAGCTCGCCAAGGGGCGGGGGAATAAGTATTCAACCAAATAATACCTCTGGAAACACCATATATTTT. This chain joins TRBV18 and TRBJ1-3; TRBD1 is a possible D gene (5 bases). Germline CDR1 is KGHSH and CDR2 is LQKENI. This CDR3 is 24 amino acids long. Between the trimmed V and J ends, which lost 6 bases and 0 bases, there was a span of 39 bases.

The rearrangement joins TRBV6-1 to TRBJ1-5; D unresolved. The CDR3 is made up of 13 amino acids. Trimming took 5 bases from V and 4 from J, leaving 9 bases between them. Germline CDR1 MNHNS, CDR2 SASEGT. Here the CDR3 reads CASSPRPNQPQHF. For the CDR3, the DNA is TGTGCCAGCAGTCCGCGCCCGAATCAGCCCCAGCATTTT.

This chain links TRBV7-9 with TRBJ2-7; the match to TRBD1 covers 9 bases. Looked up from germline, CDR1 is SEHNR and CDR2 is FQNEAQ (reference sequence). The CDR3 is 15 residues long. V lost 5 bases, J lost 3 bases, and 8 bases stayed unmatched. As DNA, the CDR3 is TGTGCCAGCAGCCATCCCGGGACAGGGCTCTACGAGCAGTACTTC. Protein sequence: CASSHPGTGLYEQYF. Complete variable domain (other parts from reference TRBV7-9 and TRBJ2-7): DTGVSQNPRHKITKRGQNVTFRCDPISEHNRLYWYRQTLGQGPEFLTYFQNEAQLEKSRLLSDRFSAERPKGSFSTLEIQRTEQGDSAMYLCASSHPGTGLYEQYFGPGTRLTVT.

The chain recombines TRBV7-2 with TRBJ2-5; D is possibly TRBD2 (6 bases). V lost 3 bases and J lost 2, with 10 bases in between. This CDR3 spans 14 amino acids. Looked up from germline, CDR1 is SGHTA and CDR2 is FQGNSA. As DNA, the CDR3 is TGTGCCAGCAGCTTGGGACTGGATCAAGAGACCCAGTACTTC. It is translated as CASSLGLDQETQYF.

The gene calls are TRBV11-3 and TRBJ1-2; no reliable D call. V lost 1 base and J lost 4, with 4 bases in between. The CDR3 is 12 amino acids. Germline V CDR1 and CDR2: SGHNT, YENEEA. The CDR3 DNA is TGTGCCAGCAGCTTAGGGAGCTATGGCTACACCTTC. It encodes CASSLGSYGYTF. Complete variable domain (other parts from reference TRBV11-3 and TRBJ1-2): EAGVVQSPRYKIIEKKQPVAFWCNPISGHNTLYWYLQNLGQGPELLIRYENEEAVDDSQLPKDRFSAERLKGVDSTLKIQPAELGDSAVYLCASSLGSYGYTFGSGTRLTVV.

As regards this clone: Germline is not matched at one junction end, which may reflect a read error. The chain uses TRBV9 and TRBJ2-7, with D maybe TRBD2 (7 bases). This CDR3 comprises 12 residues. The germline V gene encodes CDR1 SGDLS and CDR2 YYNGEE. CDR3 nucleotides: TGTGCCAGCAGCGTAATTGAGGCGGGGGCCCACTTC. Its translation: CASSVIEAGAHF.

The chain has TRBV9 and TRBJ1-2, with no clear D. Deletions cut 0 bases from V and 6 bases from J, with 9 bases between. Germline V CDR1 and CDR2: SGDLS, YYNGEE. The CDR3 is 13 residues long. The CDR3 DNA reads as TGTGCCAGCAGCGTAGACCGAGCCAATGGCTACACCTTC. It is translated as CASSVDRANGYTF.

The V and J genes are TRBV7-6 and TRBJ1-3; possible D gene TRBD1, 5 bases. The germline V gene encodes CDR1 SGHVS and CDR2 FNYEAQ. V was clipped by 5 bases and J by 4 bases, with 15 bases between them. The CDR3 spans 15 residues. The CDR3 spells CASSAKGGGGNTIYF. DNA for the CDR3: TGTGCCAGCAGCGCCAAGGGCGGGGGAGGAAACACCATATATTTT.

The V gene is TRBV11-2, the J gene TRBJ1-1; no clear D. This CDR3 has 12 residues. Germline-derived CDR1 and CDR2 are SGHAT and FQNNGV. The ends were cut back, 5 bases at V and 7 bases at J, with 11 bases in the middle. This CDR3 is CASSRGSGEAFF. The CDR3 region has the DNA TGTGCCAGCAGCCGGGGATCGGGTGAAGCTTTCTTT. The complete variable domain, with remaining parts taken from reference TRBV11-2 and TRBJ1-1, reads EAGVAQSPRYKIIEKRQSVAFWCNPISGHATLYWYQQILGQGPKLLIQFQNNGVVDDSQLPKDRFSAERLKGVDSTLKIQPAKLEDSAVYLCASSRGSGEAFFGQGTRLTVV.

The chain is built from TRBV18 and TRBJ1-3, with D maybe TRBD1 (5 bases). The germline CDR1 and CDR2 sequences are KGHSH and LQKENI. The V and J ends lost 4 bases and 2 bases respectively, with 15 bases between them. This CDR3 spans 16 amino acids. The CDR3 sequence: CASSLRPGLTGNTIYF. DNA of the CDR3: TGTGCCAGCTCACTGCGCCCAGGGCTTACTGGAAACACCATATATTTT.

This CDR3 is CASSSARTGGSSPLHF. The CDR3 DNA reads TGTGCCAGCAGTTCAGCCCGGACAGGGGGGAGTTCACCCCTCCACTTT. V and J are TRBV6-5 and TRBJ1-6, with TRBD1 matching 10 bases. V lost 4 bases to trimming and J lost 9 bases; unmatched junction nucleotides: 9. Per germline, CDR1 MNHEY and CDR2 SVGAGI. This CDR3 is built from 16 residues.

The V call is TRBV28, the J call TRBJ1-4; no clear D. V was clipped by 6 bases and J by 4 bases, with 9 bases between them. This CDR3 contains 13 residues. Germline CDR1 reads MDHEN; CDR2 reads SYDVKM. The CDR3 here is CASRSDYNEKLFF. DNA of the CDR3: TGTGCCAGCAGGAGCGACTATAATGAAAAACTGTTTTTT.

This clone was observed a handful of times. The V and J genes are TRBV19 and TRBJ2-1; TRBD2 matches 10 bases. Germline trimming cut 5 bases from V and 5 bases from J; bases unmatched to any gene: 3. Germline values: CDR1 LNHDA, CDR2 SQIVND (reference sequence). This CDR3 spans 14 amino acids. The DNA for the CDR3 is TGTGCCAGTAGTTTAGCGGGGGGTCACAATGAGCAGTTCTTC. The encoded protein is CASSLAGGHNEQFF. The variable domain in full, completed from reference TRBV19 and TRBJ2-1, reads DGGITQSPKYLFRKEGQNVTLSCEQNLNHDAMYWYRQDPGQGLRLIYYSQIVNDFQKGDIAEGYSVSREKKESFPLTVTSAQKNPTAFYLCASSLAGGHNEQFFGPGTRLTVL.